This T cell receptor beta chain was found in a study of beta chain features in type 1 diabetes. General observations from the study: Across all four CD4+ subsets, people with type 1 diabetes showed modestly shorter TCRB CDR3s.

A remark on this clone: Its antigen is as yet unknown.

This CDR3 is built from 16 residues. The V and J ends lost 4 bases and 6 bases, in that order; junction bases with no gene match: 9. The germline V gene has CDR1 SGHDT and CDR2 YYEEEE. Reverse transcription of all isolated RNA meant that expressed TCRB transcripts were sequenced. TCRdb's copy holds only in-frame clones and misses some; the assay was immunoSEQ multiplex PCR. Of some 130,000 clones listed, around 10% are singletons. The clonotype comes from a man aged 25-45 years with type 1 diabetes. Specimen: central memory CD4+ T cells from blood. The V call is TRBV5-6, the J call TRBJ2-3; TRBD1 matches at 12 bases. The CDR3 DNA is TGTGCCAGCAGCGCAGCGGGGACAGGGGGCCGGGATACGCAGTATTTT. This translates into CASSAAGTGGRDTQYF.